The clone carrying this TCR beta chain was detected only a few times. The CDR3 has 17 amino acids. Per the germline V gene, CDR1 is LGHDT and CDR2 is YNNKEL (reference sequence). V was shortened by 4 bases and J by 2 bases, with 19 bases between the two germline ends. Preparation of the TCRbeta library was carried out with unique molecular identifiers. TCRdb re-derived calls from the PCR reads in MiXCR, one entry per CDR3 protein. The repertoire includes about 540,000 distinct CDR3 sequences, around 19% of them detected once, and roughly 3.3% sits in the top ten. The data derive from a study of T-cell reconstitution after alpha-beta-depleted transplantation in children.

The material sequenced was PBMCs from the stem cell graft donor, taken from the stem cell graft. The rearrangement joins TRBV3-1 to TRBJ2-3; D tentatively fits TRBD1 or TRBD2 (6 bases each). This receptor was obtained from a human donor who donated a stem cell graft to a child with acute lymphoblastic leukemia. CDR3 residues: CASSPFRGLTLTDTQYF. CDR3 nucleotide sequence: TGTGCCAGCAGCCCCTTCAGGGGACTTACCCTCACAGATACGCAGTATTTT.